This T cell receptor beta chain was identified during a study of T cells in Graves' hyperthyroidism and ophthalmopathy. Study-level findings and limits: Stable hyperthyroidism and ophthalmopathy were separated using 13 V-J signatures.

TCR beta CDR3 sequences were amplified from RNA transcripts. Using the HTBI primer set, a first-round RT-PCR was run on the TCR CDR3. In TCRdb, the multiplex PCR reads were re-called with MiXCR into one record per CDR3 protein. The table shows about 380,000 distinct CDR3 sequences, with about 13% occurring only once. Exclusions: uncontrolled infection, other autoimmune disease, pregnancy, lactation. Progressors' blood was drawn at hyperthyroidism diagnosis, before ophthalmopathy symptoms. As to this clonotype: What it binds is not known.

Germline CDR1 is MDHEN and CDR2 is SYDVKM. Trimming pared 2 bases from V and 10 bases from J, leaving 21 bases between. The CDR3 covers 17 residues. V is TRBV28 and J is TRBJ1-6; tentative D call: TRBD1 (6 bases). Sequencing input: blood. The source is a man in his thirties or forties with Graves' hyperthyroidism that later progressed to Graves' ophthalmopathy. The CDR3 here is CASSLNPVLQGRSPLHF. CDR3 bases: TGTGCCAGCAGTTTAAACCCTGTCCTTCAGGGGCGGTCACCCCTCCACTTT.